The 20 T cell receptor beta chains below were found in one sample sequenced in a study of circulating tumor DNA in untreated peripheral T-cell lymphoma. Data came from immunoSEQ multiplex PCR; TCRdb stores just in-frame clones and leaves some out. The repertoire consists of several thousand clones, with 65% to 85% occurring once and the leading ten covering 2% to 2.5%. The sequencing sample was made of tumor tissue. Source of these receptors: a human donor with peripheral T-cell lymphoma.

Regarding this clone: The junction and the germline gene differ at one end; a read error may be behind it. V is TRBV6-8 and J is TRBJ1-2, with D unresolved. The V gene's germline CDR1 is MNHGY and CDR2 SAAAGT. The CDR3 length is 13 residues. The CDR3 DNA sequence: TGTGCTAGCAGTTATTGGCAGAACTATGGCTACACCTTC. Protein: CASSYWQNYGYTF.

This clone was seen just once. The V call is TRBV30, the J call TRBJ2-7; D remains unclear. Deletions cut 0 bases from V and 4 bases from J, with 16 bases between. The CDR3 extends over 15 amino acids. CDR1 is GTSNPN, CDR2 SVGIG, per germline (reference sequence). CDR3 DNA sequence: TGTGCCTGGAGTGTACCCAGTCTCAAGGTATACGAGCAGTACTTC. Protein: CAWSVPSLKVYEQYF.

The V and J genes are TRBV19 and TRBJ1-1; D perhaps matches TRBD1 (5 bases). V lost 4 bases and J 1 base, leaving 13 bases between the germline ends. CDR3 length: 15 amino acids. The germline CDR1 and CDR2 sequences are LNHDA and SQIVND (reference sequence). CDR3 DNA sequence: TGTGCCAGTAGTAGGGGCGTGGGACCGAACACTGAAGCTTTCTTT. Amino acids: CASSRGVGPNTEAFF.

The J gene is TRBJ1-1, the V gene TRBV19; 10 bases fit TRBD1. This CDR3 is built from 14 residues. V was pared by 5 bases and J by 3 bases, with 3 bases of the junction left unmatched. Germline V gives CDR1 LNHDA, CDR2 SQIVND (reference sequence). Here the CDR3 DNA reads TGTGCCAGTAGTGGGGGACAGGGGTACACTGAAGCTTTCTTT. Its translation: CASSGGQGYTEAFF. Using reference TRBV19 and TRBJ1-1 for the parts outside the CDR3, the full variable domain is DGGITQSPKYLFRKEGQNVTLSCEQNLNHDAMYWYRQDPGQGLRLIYYSQIVNDFQKGDIAEGYSVSREKKESFPLTVTSAQKNPTAFYLCASSGGQGYTEAFFGQGTRLTVV.

The V call is TRBV19, the J call TRBJ1-1; perhaps TRBD1 as D (5 bases). The V end lost 7 bases, the J end lost 3 bases, and 12 bases lay between the germline ends. The length of the CDR3 is 13 residues. CDR1 and CDR2 from the germline V gene are LNHDA and SQIVND (reference sequence). The CDR3 region is CASIRQGDTEAFF. For the CDR3, the DNA is TGTGCCAGTATTAGGCAGGGTGACACTGAAGCTTTCTTT.

The rearrangement joins TRBV19 to TRBJ1-3; 7 bases fit TRBD1. This CDR3 region has 17 residues. Germline V gene sequence: CDR1 LNHDA, CDR2 SQIVND (reference sequence). V lost 2 bases and J lost 0; bases outside the gene matches: 7. The DNA of the CDR3 is TGTGCCAGTAGTATACGGGGACAGCCTATCTCTGGAAACACCATATATTTT. This encodes CASSIRGQPISGNTIYF.

V usage is TRBV30 and J usage is TRBJ1-1; D is perhaps TRBD1 (5 bases). The V end was cut by 8 bases, the J end by 4 bases, with 14 bases between. The CDR3 length is 12 residues. Per germline, CDR1 GTSNPN and CDR2 SVGIG (reference sequence). The CDR3 here is CARGLGGTEAFF. DNA of the CDR3: TGTGCCAGGGGACTGGGAGGCACTGAAGCTTTCTTT.

The V and J genes are TRBV19 and TRBJ1-5; 7 positions match TRBD1. Unmatched junction bases numbered 11, after V lost 8 bases and J lost 1 base. Germline V gives CDR1 LNHDA, CDR2 SQIVND (reference sequence). The CDR3 sequence is 16 residues long. For the CDR3, the DNA is TGTGCCAGTCGCCCAGGGGAGGGGGCGAGCAATCAGCCCCAGCATTTT. Residues: CASRPGEGASNQPQHF.

The rearrangement joins TRBV9 to TRBJ2-3; TRBD2 might be the D (6 bases). This CDR3 has 14 residues. Germline V gene lookup returns CDR1 SGDLS and CDR2 YYNGEE. V was cut by 0 bases and J by 3 bases, with 8 bases left in between. The CDR3 DNA reads as TGTGCCAGCAGCGTAGGCGGGGTGACAGATACGCAGTATTTT. Amino acid sequence: CASSVGGVTDTQYF.

The chain joins TRBV10-2 to TRBJ2-5, with D possibly being TRBD2 (5 bases). Trimming shortened V by 4 bases and J by 7 bases, and 13 bases separated the two germline ends. CDR1 is WSHSY, CDR2 SAAADI, per germline. This CDR3 contains 13 residues. The CDR3 DNA reads TGCGCCAGCAGTGCTACGTCCGGAGGGACCCAGTACTTC. It yields the protein CASSATSGGTQYF.

The count of this clone is one. The junction departs from the called germline gene at one end, perhaps through a read error. The chain joins TRBV7-7 to TRBJ2-7, with TRBD1 matching over 7 bases. Germline lookup yields CDR1 SSHAT and CDR2 FNYEAQ (reference sequence). The CDR3 covers 14 residues. As DNA, the CDR3 is TGTGCCAGCAGCTTAATAGGGGGCGAGTACGAGCAGTATTTC. Translating gives CASSLIGGEYEQYF.

The J gene is TRBJ1-5, the V gene TRBV12-5; D not resolved. The CDR3 consists of 14 residues. The V end lost 1 base, the J end lost 6 bases, and 10 bases lay between the germline ends. Germline CDR1 and CDR2: LGHNT and FRNRAP. In nucleotides, the CDR3 is TGTGCTAGTGGTTTGGCCCTCGGCAGTCAGCCCCAGCATTTT. This codes for CASGLALGSQPQHF.

In its sample, this clone was seen a few times. J is TRBJ1-3 and V is TRBV18; TRBD1 is a possible D gene (5 bases). Trimming took off 6 bases at V and 8 bases at J, with 14 bases between the two ends. The CDR3 contains 13 residues. CDR1 KGHSH and CDR2 LQKENI come from the germline V gene. The CDR3 coding sequence is TGTGCCAGCTCCTCCAACCAGGGTGACACCATATATTTT. Amino acid sequence: CASSSNQGDTIYF.

This clone was seen only a few times. The chain links TRBV12-1 to TRBJ1-1; TRBD1 is taken as the D call from the table, unchecked against the DNA. TRBV12-1 is tagged as a pseudogene. The CDR3 contains 16 residues. This CDR3 is CASSLPRQTMNTEAFF. The CDR3 nucleotides read TGTGCCAGCAGCCTCCCAAGACAGACGATGAACACTGAAGCTTTCTTT.

The J gene is TRBJ1-2, the V gene TRBV25-1; D is ambiguous. V lost 5 bases and J 4 bases, leaving 8 bases between the germline ends. Germline CDR1 reads MGHDK; CDR2 reads SYGVNS. The CDR3 spans 12 residues. Written as DNA, the CDR3 is TGTGCCAGCAGTAACGGGGTCTATGGCTACACCTTC. The encoded protein is CASSNGVYGYTF.

The chain carries TRBV19 and TRBJ1-2; D is undetermined. CDR1 is LNHDA and CDR2 is SQIVND in the germline V gene (reference sequence). Trimming pared 5 bases from V and 7 bases from J, leaving 11 bases between. The CDR3 consists of 12 residues. The CDR3 loop reads CASSFPGSGYTF. CDR3 coding DNA: TGTGCCAGTAGTTTCCCGGGCTCTGGCTACACCTTC. Combining the CDR3 with reference TRBV19 and TRBJ1-2 gives the whole variable domain DGGITQSPKYLFRKEGQNVTLSCEQNLNHDAMYWYRQDPGQGLRLIYYSQIVNDFQKGDIAEGYSVSREKKESFPLTVTSAQKNPTAFYLCASSFPGSGYTFGSGTRLTVV.

The chain links TRBV18 to TRBJ1-4, with D unresolved. The V gene lost 2 bases and the J gene lost 6 bases, with 13 bases spanning the gap. Germline V gene lookup returns CDR1 KGHSH and CDR2 LQKENI. The CDR3 length is 15 residues. The CDR3 DNA reads TGTGCCAGCTCACCATTTTCGGGATGGGATGAAAAACTGTTTTTT. This encodes CASSPFSGWDEKLFF.

The rearrangement joins TRBV19 to TRBJ2-7, with 8 bases lining up with TRBD1. J was trimmed by 7 bases and V by 7 bases; bases with no gene match: 12. The CDR3 spans 14 residues. Germline V gene sequence: CDR1 LNHDA, CDR2 SQIVND (reference sequence). The chain's CDR3 is CASTPGQAIGEQYF. The CDR3 bases are TGTGCCAGTACCCCGGGACAGGCCATTGGGGAGCAGTACTTC.

The chain is built from TRBV6-8 and TRBJ1-1; a possible D gene is TRBD1 (6 bases). V gave up 2 bases and J gave up 4 bases, with 17 bases separating them. This CDR3 contains 16 residues. Per the germline V gene, CDR1 is MNHGY and CDR2 is SAAAGT. The CDR3 loop is CASSYPKWGGGTEAFF. The CDR3, as DNA: TGTGCCAGCAGTTACCCCAAGTGGGGGGGCGGCACTGAAGCTTTCTTT.

This clone was counted between two and nine times. The J gene is TRBJ2-3, the V gene TRBV19; unclear D gene. In germline, CDR1 is LNHDA, CDR2 SQIVND (reference sequence). CDR3 size: 11 residues. V lost 9 bases and J lost 6, with 10 bases in between. CDR3: CASLLGDTQYF. The CDR3 nucleotides read TGTGCCAGCCTCCTCGGCGATACGCAGTATTTT.